The T cell receptor beta chain under discussion was sequenced for a study of cytomegalovirus exposure and HLA in healthy donors. Study results and limitations: Fewer N-insertions than the roughly 630-donor mean were reportedly shown by an Asian-associated ancestry cluster in a later analysis. In vitro, three CMV-associated chains proved specific for CMV antigens. TRBV6-2, TRBV6-3 and some other V segments were excluded as indistinguishable.

The CDR3 covers 16 residues. Per germline, CDR1 PRHDT and CDR2 FYEKMQ (reference sequence). The germline V and J ends were trimmed by 1 base and 5 bases, with 14 bases remaining between them. Remarks on this clone: Its antigen is undetermined.

A multiplex PCR was run with 60 Vbeta primers and 13 Jbeta primers. Assay: immunoSEQ multiplex PCR; the TCRdb copy retains only in-frame clones and omits some. Of 100,000 to 150,000 clones in the sample, around nine tenths were seen once. Sequencing was carried out using PBMCs. V gene TRBV13 combines with J gene TRBJ1-4, with a weak D call TRBD1 (6 bases). This receptor was obtained from a woman aged 25 to 39 in good health and CMV-seronegative. CDR3 DNA: TGTGCCAGCAGCTTAGTCGCGCAGGGGCCAAATGAAAAACTGTTTTTT. It encodes CASSLVAQGPNEKLFF.